Described below is a single TCR beta chain sequence and its context. What it binds is unknown. Data came from immunoSEQ multiplex PCR; TCRdb stores just in-frame clones and leaves some out. The sample comprises some 90,000 clones, around 93% of which are singletons, and roughly 0.5% rests with the top ten. The length of the CDR3 is 15 residues. V shed 5 bases and J shed 1 base, with 14 bases lying between them. CDR1 is SGHVS, CDR2 FNYEAQ, per germline. This entry comes from a study of graft-versus-host responses after intestinal transplantation. Whole-study context: Each recipient received anti-thymocyte globulin induction, then tacrolimus and steroids for approximately 3 years. Study conclusions and caveats: Allografts of patients with graft-donor T cell macrochimerism showed high graft-versus-host to host-versus-graft clone ratios. Recipient-marrow GvH clones were detected, some having first appeared in ileum or blood. Peak levels of circulating GvH clones tracked with early post-transplant HvG declines.

V and J are TRBV7-6 and TRBJ1-1; a possible D gene is TRBD1 (5 bases). The clonotype was recovered from a human donor who received an intestinal transplant. This specimen was unstimulated CD8+ T cells sorted from spleen or lymph node cells, taken before intestinal transplant. CDR3 loop: CASSKTTDRNTEAFF. CDR3 nucleotide sequence: TGTGCCAGCAGCAAGACGACAGACAGGAACACTGAAGCTTTCTTT.